This T cell receptor (beta chain) was documented in a study of blood T cell repertoires in COVID-19. Overall study: Sample material is recorded as cDNA or gDNA derived from T cells, B-cell-depleted T cells, or PBMCs.

CDR3 length: 14 amino acids. From germline, CDR1 is SGHTA and CDR2 FQGNSA. The V gene end was trimmed by 2 bases and the J gene end by 15 bases; junction bases not matched to a gene: 12. The Seattle site enrolled patients during active infection and followed them longitudinally. This clone was seen only a few times. In the original workflow: Reference gene primer amplification gave nucleated cell count estimates. TCRdb keeps only in-frame clones here, not all; method: immunoSEQ multiplex PCR. V and J calls and clone size are given by that table; D and trimming were obtained from the DNA. In the table there are approximately 90,000 clones, 78% of which are singletons.

This sequence joins TRBV7-2 and TRBJ2-2; 7 nucleotides match TRBD1. Input material: peripheral blood. This receptor was identified in a man aged 65-85 years with COVID-19, enrolled during active disease. As DNA, the CDR3 is TGTGCCAGCAGCTTACCAGGGGGTACGATCGGGATGTTTTTT. Residues: CASSLPGGTIGMFF.